Given below is one T cell receptor beta chain in context. This clonotype was counted once. There is no known antigen for this receptor. No base quality information exists; no much larger clone differs at one position. A lone read is weak support. From the germline V gene, CDR1 is MGHDK and CDR2 is SYGVNS. Germline trimming: 1 base from V, 3 bases from J; junction bases outside gene matches: 5. The CDR3 runs 16 amino acids, cysteine and phenylalanine included. Kept here is only the CDR3 DNA, which spans 48 bases and is read in frame from base 1. The TCR beta CDR3 regions were amplified from the RNA transcripts. For the first round of RT-PCR on the TCR CDR3, the HTBI primer set was used together with the Qiagen OneStep RT-PCR kit. Libraries were constructed in a second round of multiplex PCR, after which size selection and purification were carried out. Paired-end sequencing of the libraries was performed with 100 bp reads on an Illumina HiSeq2000. Per the authors' processing: SOAPnuke was used to process the raw data, throwing out any read that contained adapters or uncalled bases, had a mean Phred below 15, or lacked an exact constant-primer or identifier match. COPE v1.2.5 was used to merge high-quality paired reads, and clonotypes were defined as unique nucleotide sequences. MiTCR v1.1 was used to align clonotypes to the IMGT TRBV, TRBD and TRBJ reference segments. The analysis was restricted to V-J combinations with a frequency above 0.0001, which together covered roughly 99% of the repertoires. A TCS score was defined as the ratio of F50 (clonal expansion) to E x V (chaos), with BLOSUM62-based TCRdist applied between CDR3 peptides within each V-J. Welch's t-statistics and random forest reduced fewer than 550 V-J features to 13, which were used in a naive Bayes classifier (R e1071). The public reads were run again by TCRdb, first through fastp at Q25 and then through MiXCR, and only productive beta chains were kept. Duplicate CDR3 protein sequences are folded into a single record with the most common DNA and genes. In this record, the V and J calls reflect TCRdb's handling and not the investigators' own analysis. A total of roughly 500,000 distinct CDR3 sequences appear in this sample, around 22% of them only once. Of the sample, about 11% is held by the ten largest clones.

The data originate from a study of T cells in Graves' hyperthyroidism and ophthalmopathy (dated by TCRdb to the late 2010s). Context from the whole study: Peripheral blood was sampled at the time of initial diagnosis, prior to any treatment. In about six Graves' hyperthyroidism patients, the study also compared T-cell repertoires from thyroid tissue with T-cell repertoires from blood. To identify distinguishing TCR V-J signatures, a discovery cohort of 100 or so patients was used, comprising under 45 with Graves' ophthalmopathy and about 59 with stable Graves' hyperthyroidism. An independent validation cohort of around 20 hyperthyroidism patients and 17 patients who later progressed to ophthalmopathy tested prospective prediction of ophthalmopathy. The paper reports TCR Vbeta CDR3 sequencing of 135 peripheral blood samples: approximately 43 ophthalmopathy, around 80 hyperthyroidism and around 17 progressor patients. Once sampling was done, hyperthyroidism patients were given methimazole at a starting dose of 30 mg daily, whereas ophthalmopathy patients were given high-dose intravenous methylprednisolone. The 100 or so discovery patients were divided at random into training and test sets in a 7:3 ratio.

The study at large found these results: A model built on a 13 V-J signature distinguished ophthalmopathy from stable hyperthyroidism, reaching around 87% sensitivity and 81.08% specificity in cross-validation and 80%/75% in testing. Most expanded thyroid clonotypes (frequency above 0.001) were also found in blood, which suggests that blood repertoires may mirror thyroid immune responses. In validation, the model predicted progression to ophthalmopathy with over 65% sensitivity and approximately 72% specificity, a median of approximately 6.7 months before onset. No statistical method was used to set the sample size in advance, and investigators knew the group allocation.

Moderately to severely active disease, a Clinical Activity Score of at least 3, a NOSPECS grade of at least 4, and a duration under 3 months were present in ophthalmopathy patients. Any patient with an uncontrolled infection, another autoimmune disease, pregnancy or lactation was excluded. Clinical symptoms, serum thyroxine and TRAb, thyroid ultrasound, and orbital computed tomography formed the basis for the diagnoses. Ficoll-Paque density gradient centrifugation was used to isolate PBMCs from around 10 ml of fresh peripheral blood. Trizol reagent was used to extract total RNA, and RNA quality was then checked on an Agilent 2100 Bioanalyzer.

The sequence is built from TRBV25-1 and TRBJ1-2, with 10 central nucleotides matching TRBD1. Sequencing used blood. This TCR derives from a woman aged 25-40 years with Graves' ophthalmopathy. The DNA sequence is given as TGTGCCAGCAGTGAATGGGGGACAGGGGATCACTATGGCTACACCTTC. Translated, it gives CASSEWGTGDHYGYTF.